A selection of T cell receptor beta chains follows, all from one sample in a study of blood T cell repertoires in COVID-19. Method: immunoSEQ multiplex PCR; TCRdb's copy keeps in-frame clones and lacks some. The data show about 220,000 clones, about 83% seen once. The sample comprised PBMCs or T cells enriched from blood (not recorded which). The receptors shown here come from a woman aged 50 to 60 who had been exposed to COVID-19. CDR3s include the opening cysteine and the closing phenylalanine or tryptophan. A D gene is named only where the DNA matches it firmly. Size is stated for part of the rows, as once, few or many counts, or as a class when the clone is expanded.

>TRBV4-1|NA|17|NA|TRBJ1-4
CASSQVFEGRSNEKLFF
TGCGCCAGCAGCCAAGTCTTCGAAGGCCGGAGTAATGAAAAACTGTTTTTT
>TRBV19|NA|16|once|TRBJ2-2
CASSIWAGVRTGELFF
TGTGCCAGTAGTATATGGGCCGGGGTAAGGACCGGGGAGCTGTTTTTT
>TRBV7-9|TRBD1|13|NA|TRBJ1-2
CASSPRGNYGYTF
TGTGCCAGCAGCCCCAGGGGGAACTATGGCTACACCTTC
>TRBV28|NA|14|NA|TRBJ2-6
CASRSGSGANVLTF
TGTGCCAGCAGATCAGGGTCTGGGGCCAACGTCCTGACTTTC
>TRBV3-1/TRBV3-2|NA|16|NA|TRBJ1-6
CASSQDRTVDNSPLHF
TGTGCCAGCAGCCAAGATCGGACAGTGGATAATTCACCCCTCCACTTT
>TRBV2|TRBD2|14|NA|TRBJ2-1
CASSEAGLASRQFF
TGTGCCAGCAGTGAAGCAGGACTAGCTAGTCGGCAGTTCTTC
>TRBV7-6|TRBD1|15|once|TRBJ2-2
CASSLNRGVAGELFF
TGTGCCAGCAGCCTGAACAGGGGGGTTGCCGGGGAGCTGTTTTTT
>TRBV19|NA|15|NA|TRBJ2-1
CASSIGSLSYNEQFF
TGTGCCAGTAGTATCGGGAGCCTATCCTACAATGAGCAGTTCTTC
>TRBV6-5|TRBD1|15|NA|TRBJ1-3
CASRSGTVSGNTIYF
TGTGCCAGCAGATCCGGGACAGTCTCTGGAAACACCATATATTTT
>TRBV29-1|NA|14|once|TRBJ1-2
CSVGSPTGYYGYTF
TGCAGCGTTGGATCCCCGACAGGTTACTATGGCTACACCTTC
>TRBV9|NA|14|NA|TRBJ1-1
CASSTAPTDSKAFF
TGTGCCAGCAGCACCGCCCCGACGGACAGTAAAGCTTTCTTT
>TRBV13|NA|15|NA|TRBJ2-5
CASSLGFGQVETQYF
TGTGCCAGCAGCTTAGGCTTTGGCCAGGTCGAGACCCAGTACTTC
>TRBV6-6|TRBD1|18|NA|TRBJ2-1
CASSPLTLSTGLGNEQFF
TGTGCCAGCAGTCCCTTGACCCTTTCGACAGGGCTCGGGAATGAGCAGTTCTTC
>TRBV6-5|NA|12|NA|TRBJ2-5
CATRGGTPTQYF
TGTGCCACCCGAGGCGGAACCCCGACCCAGTACTTC
>TRBV5-5|NA|11|NA|TRBJ2-3
CASSSGNTQYF
TGTGCCAGCAGTTCGGGGAATACGCAGTATTTT
>TRBV9|NA|14|once|TRBJ1-1
CASSGDSPNTEAFF
TGTGCCAGCAGCGGTGACAGTCCGAACACTGAAGCTTTCTTT
>TRBV7-8|NA|19|NA|TRBJ1-1
CASSLARVDYRGKRTEAFF
TGTGCCAGCAGCTTAGCTAGGGTGGACTATCGGGGGAAGCGCACTGAAGCTTTCTTT
>TRBV5-1|NA|15|NA|TRBJ1-3
CASSLTGQGRNTIYF
TGCGCCAGCAGCTTGACGGGCCAGGGAAGGAACACCATATATTTT
>TRBV9|TRBD1|14|NA|TRBJ1-1
CASSGLTGGTEAFF
TGTGCCAGCAGCGGTCTTACAGGGGGCACTGAAGCTTTCTTT
>TRBV6-5|NA|14|NA|TRBJ1-2
CASSYQRGGEGYTF
TGTGCCAGCAGTTACCAGCGGGGGGGTGAGGGCTACACCTTC
>TRBV11-2|NA|14|NA|TRBJ2-1
CASSSKLAGNEQFF
TGTGCCAGCAGTTCCAAACTCGCCGGGAATGAGCAGTTCTTC
>TRBV3-1/TRBV3-2|NA|16|NA|TRBJ1-4
CASSHRQFTTNEKLFF
TGTGCCAGCAGCCACAGACAATTTACAACTAATGAAAAACTGTTTTTT
>TRBV30|NA|14|NA|TRBJ2-7
CAWSKRGNSVEQYF
TGTGCCTGGAGTAAACGGGGGAATTCGGTAGAGCAGTACTTC
>TRBV21-1|NA|15|NA|TRBJ1-2
CASSKKEGQPYGYTF
TGTGCCAGCAGCAAAAAAGAGGGACAACCCTATGGCTACACCTTC
>TRBV12-3/TRBV12-4|NA|13|NA|TRBJ1-5
CASSWTENQPQHF
TGTGCCAGCAGTTGGACAGAGAATCAGCCCCAGCATTTT
>TRBV5-6|TRBD2|14|NA|TRBJ2-7
CASSYLAGGYEQYF
TGTGCCAGCAGCTACTTAGCGGGGGGCTACGAGCAGTACTTC
>TRBV5-1|NA|15|NA|TRBJ1-3
CASSAGDGPGNTIYF
TGCGCCAGCAGCGCGGGGGACGGGCCTGGAAACACCATATATTTT
>TRBV5-8|NA|19|once|TRBJ1-1
CASSLLPVRGRGGDTEAFF
TGTGCCAGCAGCCTCCTTCCTGTGAGGGGTCGCGGAGGGGACACTGAAGCTTTCTTT
>TRBV5-1|NA|14|NA|TRBJ1-2
CASTLGDRNYGYTF
TGCGCCAGCACCCTCGGAGACAGAAACTATGGCTACACCTTC
>TRBV30|NA|13|NA|TRBJ1-2
CAWSVGEVFGYTF
TGTGCCTGGAGTGTAGGGGAAGTATTCGGCTACACCTTC
>TRBV5-8|NA|14|NA|TRBJ1-2
CASSLALGNYGYTF
TGTGCCAGCAGCTTGGCTCTCGGGAACTATGGCTACACCTTC
>TRBV15|NA|13|once|TRBJ2-2
CATSSQRRGELFF
TGTGCCACCAGCAGCCAAAGGAGGGGGGAGCTGTTTTTT
>TRBV5-4|TRBD1|14|NA|TRBJ1-6
CASSWDREDSPLHF
TGTGCCAGCAGCTGGGACAGGGAGGACTCACCCCTCCACTTT
>TRBV11-2|TRBD1|16|NA|TRBJ2-2
CASSSHRGRRTGELFF
TGTGCCAGCAGCTCTCACAGGGGGCGGAGGACCGGGGAGCTGTTTTTT
>TRBV5-1|TRBD1|19|NA|TRBJ2-2
CASSLETGGGLLNTGELFF
TGCGCCAGCAGCTTGGAAACAGGGGGCGGCCTTTTGAACACCGGGGAGCTGTTTTTT
>TRBV11-2|NA|15|NA|TRBJ2-2
CASSPGVLETGELFF
TGTGCCAGCAGCCCCGGGGTCTTGGAAACCGGGGAGCTGTTTTTT
>TRBV6-5|NA|13|few|TRBJ1-6
CASSRVPGSPLHF
TGTGCCAGCAGCCGGGTTCCGGGGTCACCCCTCCACTTT
>TRBV10-1|TRBD1|15|NA|TRBJ2-3
CASSWTGARPDTQYF
TGCGCCAGCAGCTGGACAGGGGCCCGGCCAGATACGCAGTATTTT
>TRBV5-5|TRBD1|16|NA|TRBJ2-7
CASSLLTGWGINEQYF
TGTGCCAGCAGCTTATTGACAGGGTGGGGGATTAACGAGCAGTACTTC
>TRBV19|TRBD2|18|NA|TRBJ2-2
CASSIDLAAPRDTGELFF
TGTGCCAGTAGTATAGATCTAGCGGCGCCCCGGGACACCGGGGAGCTGTTTTTT